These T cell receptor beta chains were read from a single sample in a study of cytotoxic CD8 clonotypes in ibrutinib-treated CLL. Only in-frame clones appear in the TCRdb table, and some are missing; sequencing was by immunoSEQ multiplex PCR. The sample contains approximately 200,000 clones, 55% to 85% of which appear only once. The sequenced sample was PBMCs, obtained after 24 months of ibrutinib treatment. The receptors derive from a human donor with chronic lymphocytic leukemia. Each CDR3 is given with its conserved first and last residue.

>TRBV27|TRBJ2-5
CASSWGRGETQYF
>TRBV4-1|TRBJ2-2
CASSQTGTSVGELFF
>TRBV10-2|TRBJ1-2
CASSEQVSVGGYTF
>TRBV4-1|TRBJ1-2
CASSQDSRGNYGYTF
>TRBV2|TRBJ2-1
CASSEWGPNEQFF
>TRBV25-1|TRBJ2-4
CASSPVGAKNIQYF
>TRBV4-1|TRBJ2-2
CASSPRDRGRGGTGELFF
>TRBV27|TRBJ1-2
CASSPGRPTASGYTF
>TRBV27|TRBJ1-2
CASQPSGVLANYGYTF
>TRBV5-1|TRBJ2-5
CASSFTSGRGETQYF
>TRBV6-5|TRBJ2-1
CASRGRRYNEQFF
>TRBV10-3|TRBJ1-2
CAISGTGAAFYGYTF
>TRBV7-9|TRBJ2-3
CASSWTGVEASDTQYF
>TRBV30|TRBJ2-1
CAGYGGSLWTEANEQFF
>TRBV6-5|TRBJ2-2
CASTLAGSGTGELFF
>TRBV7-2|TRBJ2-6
CASRPQLADDSSGANVLTF
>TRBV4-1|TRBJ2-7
CASSPQPGLAGVRGEQYF
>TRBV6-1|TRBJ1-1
CASSERLHTEAFF
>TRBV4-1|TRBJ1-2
CASSHNGRDRRPYGYTF
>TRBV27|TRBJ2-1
CASSGTSAVREQFF
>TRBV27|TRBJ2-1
CASSTTRVGGYNEQFF
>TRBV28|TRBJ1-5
CASSTRDRVNQPQHF
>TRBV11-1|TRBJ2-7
CASSLDLPSYEQYF
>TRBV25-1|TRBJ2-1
CASSEGLAVRSSYNEQFF
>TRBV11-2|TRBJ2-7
CASSLDRGRSDEQYF
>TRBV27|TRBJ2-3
CASTPPGTDTQYF
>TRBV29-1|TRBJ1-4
CSVGTPGGEKLFF
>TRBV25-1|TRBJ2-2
CASSESGVVGELFF
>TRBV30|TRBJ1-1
CAWSATTNTEAFF